The 2 T cell receptor beta chains reported below all come from one sample, sequenced in a study of post-analysis software for immune sequencing data. Their antigens remain unidentified. Every TCR beta cDNA library bore unique molecular identifiers. MiXCR, run by TCRdb on the PCR reads, gives a single entry per CDR3 protein. The sample yields fewer than 850,000 distinct CDR3 sequences, around 27% seen once. Whole-study results and caveats: The five TRBV segments detected at higher frequency in patients than in controls included TRBV5-6, TRBV5-1 and TRBV20-1.

The material sequenced was blood. The receptors stem from a girl aged 5-17 years with multiple sclerosis.

The chain has TRBV7-2 and TRBJ2-1, with a weak D call TRBD1 (7 bases). Trimming stripped 8 bases from V and 5 bases from J, with 16 bases between. The CDR3 is 14 amino acids. Germline V gives CDR1 SGHTA, CDR2 FQGNSA. CDR3 in amino acids: CASGQAGHNNEQFF. The CDR3 coding sequence is TGTGCCAGCGGACAGGCGGGACACAACAATGAGCAGTTCTTC.

This clonotype showed up just a few times. The chain recombines TRBV20-1 with TRBJ2-5; 7 nucleotides align to TRBD2. The J call is in doubt because the DNA end fits TRBJ2-7 better. The CDR3 runs 14 residues. Germline CDR1 and CDR2: DFQATT and SNEGSKA (reference sequence). The CDR3 loop reads CSASLLARTGEQYF. CDR3 bases: TGCAGTGCTTCCCTACTAGCGCGCACGGGCGAGCAGTACTTC.